The clone carrying this T cell receptor beta chain has ten or more counts. Documented time point: newly diagnosed GD, antithyroid drugs for less than 3 months. PBMC-extracted RNA yielded the TCR library. Germline CDR1 reads DFQATT; CDR2 reads SNEGSKA (reference sequence). The V end lost 2 bases, the J end lost 1 base, and 8 bases lay between the germline ends. CDR3 length: 13 residues. The sample is drawn from a study of regulatory T cells in long-lasting Graves disease. Construction of the TCR beta libraries employed iRepertoire HTBI primers in conjunction with Arm-PCR of CDR3 regions. TCRdb fed the multiplex PCR reads into MiXCR, producing one record per CDR3 protein. Altogether 450,000 to 600,000 distinct CDR3 sequences are present, roughly 15% being singletons, with the ten largest covering 12%. A further study also used this sample, focusing on T cells in Graves' hyperthyroidism and ophthalmopathy. From that second work: Uncontrolled infection, other autoimmune disease, pregnancy or lactation disqualified patients from enrolment.

The receptor was isolated from a middle-aged man with Graves disease. The rearrangement joins TRBV20-1 to TRBJ2-5, with D perhaps matching TRBD1 or TRBD2 (5 bases each). The sample in question was peripheral blood mononuclear cells (PBMCs), obtained at new diagnosis, from a patient treated with antithyroid drugs. The CDR3 protein is CSARWGIQETQYF. In DNA form, the CDR3 reads TGCAGTGCTAGATGGGGGATCCAAGAGACCCAGTACTTC.